One TCR beta chain is described in this entry. In its sample, this clone was seen once. The specificity of this receptor is unknown. Per-base quality was not reported, and no clone a single base away is much larger than it. The data derive from a study of cytomegalovirus exposure and HLA in healthy donors (TCRdb year 2017). For the wider study: An earlier analysis of roughly 570 of the donors reported over 250 Gb of sequence data and 117 million unique TCR beta sequences obtained from approximately 180 million T cells. Approximately 300 gigabases of sequencing data and 70 million to 95 million unique TCR sequences made up an early release that covered under 750 HLA-typed donors. Among the roughly 430 genotyped donors, 81% belonged to the genetic ancestry cluster associated with self-reported Caucasian donors. The study aimed to test whether cataloging public T cell receptors could reveal signatures of past pathogen exposure. The study used immunosequencing to profile the T cell repertoires of around 600 subjects and linked those repertoires to cytomegalovirus serostatus. In addition to the first cohort of several hundred subjects, a separate validation cohort of approximately 130 different subjects was used. To predict cytomegalovirus infection status, the study combined high-throughput TCR immunosequencing, statistical association of individual TCRs with disease status, and machine learning. To study patterns of TCR occurrence, a later analysis re-analyzed previously published TCR beta repertoires from more than 550 donors and added high-resolution HLA genotyping. The later analysis used no new phenotypic data to find candidate immune exposures, relying instead on TCR beta sequences and their occurrence across donors. An earlier analysis of several hundred of the donors used high-throughput TCR beta sequencing to judge whether each TCR beta V gene segment behaved as functional or pseudogenic. Alongside the repertoire data, information on donor age, sex, ethnicity and CMV serostatus was compiled. A later genetic analysis used genome-wide SNP genotypes for about three fifths of the 666 donors, treating that subset as a discovery cohort. All discovery cohort repertoires had been generated using a single sequencing platform. HLA typing covered class I and class II loci at four-digit resolution. Typing coverage differed by locus: A, B, C, DRB1 and DQB1 were typed in roughly 629-630 donors, DQA1 in approximately 520, DPA1 in 600 to 610, and DPB1 in 450 to 490. Roughly 5 DR-DQ haplotypes were handled as single units for association and clustering because linkage in the cohort was strong. Across approximately 420 genotyped donors of the cohort, an average of approximately 200,000 unique TCR beta nucleotide sequences per donor were sequenced, and roughly 20% of those sequences were non-productive. Study-wide conclusions, independent of this receptor: Several of the top co-occurrence clusters appeared to be linked to parvovirus B19, influenza, CMV and Epstein-Barr virus, according to a later analysis. According to the authors, the approach could potentially be generalized to other disease states and immunological phenotypes. A later genetic analysis associated a missense DCLRE1C variant with V-gene and J-gene trimming of TCR beta chains, and an independent cohort replicated the association. Compared with equally common non-associated chains, HLA-associated TCR beta chains in a later analysis were more clonally expanded and had lower generation probabilities. According to a later analysis, most CMV-associated TCR beta chains appeared to be HLA-restricted, and the HLA associations seemed to be driven largely by CMV exposure. Assigning TCR associations to individual alleles was difficult when HLA alleles, especially DR and DQ, strongly co-occurred. The sequencing pipeline was judged likely to have produced a cluster of highly shared sequence variants as a technical artifact. In both the original and validation cohorts, the classifier was reported to diagnose cytomegalovirus status with high specificity and sensitivity. In a later genetic analysis, fewer N-insertions in productive TCRs were reported among donors in an Asian-associated ancestry cluster than the roughly 700-donor mean. This cohort had only TCR beta chains sequenced, and the lack of alpha or paired-chain data limited which features could be detected. The study listed 150 to 200 TCR beta chains as associated with cytomegalovirus. In an earlier analysis of under 600 of the donors, most TCR beta V segments were observed in productive rearrangements about 87% or about 30% of the time, broadly matching IMGT annotations. In a later analysis, TCR association rates were found to vary across HLA loci, with the most associated TCRs seen for DRB1 alleles and the fewest for HLA-C alleles. HLA typing was unavailable for some donors at each locus, so association tests used only the typed subset. Immune exposure information for the cohort was limited to CMV serostatus. Because the 87-base-pair reads could not distinguish some IMGT-functional V segments, including TRBV6-2 and TRBV6-3, those segments were excluded. While some public TCRs were present in many individuals, most TCR sequences turned up only very rarely across donors. In vitro tests confirmed that three of the cytomegalovirus-associated TCR beta chains recognize cytomegalovirus antigens. Linkage disequilibrium might explain the correlated functional status among segregating V segments, but an unknown experimental factor could not be excluded. At a false discovery rate of 0.05, a later analysis linked fewer than 20,000 TCR beta sequences to specific HLA alleles. A further reported finding was that TCR beta sequences accurately predicted the HLA-A and HLA-B alleles for most subjects in the first cohort. Because counts were too low, about 17 rarely observed V segments, including chromosome 9 orphons, were excluded from the earlier analysis of several hundred of the donors. Sequencing depth was assumed to be roughly uniform across donors in the presence/absence analyses, though that assumption may not hold.

Libraries were constructed by the immunoSEQ multiplex PCR assay. A mixture of 60 forward primers for TCR Vbeta segments and 13 reverse primers for TCR Jbeta segments was used in the multiplex PCR. The CDR3 region of rearranged TCR beta genes was amplified from genomic DNA by a multiplex PCR assay. On the Illumina HiSeq System, the amplified TCR beta libraries were sequenced as 87-base-pair reads. The original methods were these. In a later analysis, 80 million or so unique TCR beta chains were counted across the approximately 640 repertoires, and approximately 11 million of these chains were shared by at least two donors. To remove PCR and sequencing errors, raw reads were error-corrected and collapsed into unique sequences using a nearest-neighbor algorithm that merged closely related sequences. CDR3 sequences were aligned to IMGT reference sequences to assign V, D and J gene segments. Each retained sequence needed at least a six-nucleotide match to both a V gene segment and a J gene segment. A rearrangement counted as productive if the CDR3 had no stop codons and remained in frame with V and J, and every other rearrangement counted as non-productive. Following IMGT convention, CDR3 was defined as the stretch from the second conserved V-encoded cysteine to the conserved J-encoded phenylalanine. The earlier analysis of 587 of the donors excluded sequences that lacked an unambiguous match to a single V gene segment. An earlier analysis of over 450 of the donors classified V segments as functional when productive rearrangements were above 56.7% and as segregating when the standard deviation between donors was above 5%. A statistical classification framework was built to diagnose cytomegalovirus status from the catalog of TCR beta chain sequences. V and J gene assignment, in a later analysis, came from comparing TCR nucleotide sequences with IMGT/GENE-DB human TR gene sequences. In a later analysis, CDR3 sequences and most-parsimonious VDJ recombination scenarios were assigned using the TCRdist pipeline. A later analysis defined each TCR beta chain by its CDR3 amino acid sequence plus V-gene family, and excluded reads lacking a unique V-gene family. To address suspected cross-contamination and a sequencing artifact, a later analysis removed a few hundred highly shared, low-generation-probability nucleotide sequences. For each public chain, a later analysis derived a clonal expansion index from normalized ranks of inferred template counts within each repertoire. In a later analysis, generation probabilities were computed using a VDJ recombination model fitted to out-of-frame rearrangements, and the results were checked against IGoR. A later analysis scored TCR-TCR, TCR-HLA and TCR-CMV co-occurrence with hypergeometric tests, applying a repertoire-size bias correction to TCR pairs. To estimate false discovery rates, a later analysis permuted the HLA or CMV assignments 20 times. A later analysis grouped co-occurring TCRs with DBSCAN, adding TCRdist sequence similarity when clustering within HLA-allele-positive subsets. Repertoires with fewer than 30,000 or more than 120,000 public chains were left out of co-occurrence clustering, as were four to six repertoires with anomalous nucleotide sharing. TCRdb obtained this table from immuneACCESS and retained in-frame rearrangements with V and J assigned. These tables miss some clones; where compared with another copy, unresolved V genes account for less than half of the shortfall, and the remainder is unexplained. V and J calls plus clone size are reproduced from that table; the DNA served to infer D and trimming. Across this sample there are 190,000 or so clones, with around four fifths seen only once. The top ten constitute around 1.6% of the sample.

Spanning cysteine to phenylalanine, the CDR3 consists of 15 amino acids. Just the 45-base CDR3 DNA is kept, in frame starting at base 1. The germline V gene sets CDR1 to SGHTA and CDR2 to FQGNSA. At the junction V is shortened by 5 bases and J by 1 base, with 11 bases in between. In total, fewer than 750 healthy bone marrow donors made up the cohort. Cohort members were all nominally healthy when sampled, although unrecorded immune exposures were likely present. The donor tested CMV seronegative and was one of the 352 seronegative cohort members. Every donor gave a peripheral blood sample, and the peripheral blood mononuclear cells from that sample were used for TCR beta sequencing. Genomic DNA was extracted from the blood cell samples with the Qiagen DNeasy Blood Extraction Kit.

The receptor was isolated from a man aged 45-65 years in good health and CMV-seronegative. Sample: PBMCs. The chain links TRBV7-2 with TRBJ2-2, and TRBD2 may be the D gene, going by 5 matching bases. The CDR3 protein is CASSSGLLNTGELFF. The DNA reads TGTGCCAGCAGCAGCGGACTCCTGAACACCGGGGAGCTGTTTTTT.